The clone carrying this TCR beta chain came up a few times. The record originates from a study of early T cells in non-severe SARS-CoV-2 infection. One entry per CDR3 protein results from TCRdb running MiXCR on the 5' RACE reads. The data show 45,000 or so distinct CDR3 sequences, nearly 7.5% seen once. The V gene lost 3 bases and the J gene lost 0 bases, with 3 bases spanning the gap. CDR1 is KGHSH, CDR2 LQKENI, per germline. The length of the CDR3 is 12 residues. Input material: whole blood. The rearrangement joins TRBV18 to TRBJ2-7; D unclear. The clonotype was recovered from an adult who was a healthcare worker with PCR-confirmed SARS-CoV-2 infection or an uninfected control (not recorded which). DNA for the CDR3: TGTGCCAGCTCACCGACCTCCTACGAGCAGTACTTC. It yields the protein CASSPTSYEQYF.